What follows describes a single T cell receptor (beta chain). V lost 4 bases and J lost 9, with 11 bases in between. From germline, CDR1 is SGHNT and CDR2 YYREEE (reference sequence). The CDR3 runs to 12 residues. This sample was included in a study of blood T cell repertoires in COVID-19. Study background: PBMCs, B-cell-depleted T cells, or T cells were the source of the cDNA or gDNA that made up the material.

This table comes from immunoSEQ multiplex PCR, and its TCRdb copy is limited to in-frame clones, with some not included. The sample records nearly 200,000 clones, almost 85% being singletons. The material sequenced was peripheral blood. The receptor's source is a woman aged 70-85 years with active or convalescent COVID-19. The chain links TRBV5-4 to TRBJ2-1; D gene unclear. This CDR3 is CASSPFSGEQFF. Written as DNA, the CDR3 is TGTGCCAGCAGCCCCTTCTCGGGTGAGCAGTTCTTC.